This TCR beta chain emerged from a study of CD8 T cells in acute hepatitis C reinfection. This table comes from immunoSEQ multiplex PCR, and its TCRdb copy is limited to in-frame clones, with some not included. The table lists tens of thousands of clones, just under 90% of them singletons. The CDR3 consists of 17 residues. The V gene lost 1 base and the J gene lost 0 bases, with 13 bases spanning the gap. Germline V gene data show CDR1 as SGHTA and CDR2 as FQGNSA. This clone was found once. Time point specified: naive CD8 control sorted from an acute-time-point sample. V gene TRBV7-2 combines with J gene TRBJ2-1; D is unresolved. Sequencing was carried out using naive CD8+ T cells from PBMCs. The TCR sequence derives from a man aged 30 to 45 with chronic hepatitis C. CDR3: CASSLDTGFSSYNEQFF. Here the CDR3 DNA reads TGTGCCAGCAGCTTAGATACCGGATTTAGCTCCTACAATGAGCAGTTCTTC. The full variable domain, with the rest looked up from reference TRBV7-2 and TRBJ2-1, is GAGVSQSPSNKVTEKGKDVELRCDPISGHTALYWYRQSLGQGLEFLIYFQGNSAPDKSGLPSDRFSAERTGGSVSTLTIQRTQQEDSAVYLCASSLDTGFSSYNEQFFGPGTRLTVL.